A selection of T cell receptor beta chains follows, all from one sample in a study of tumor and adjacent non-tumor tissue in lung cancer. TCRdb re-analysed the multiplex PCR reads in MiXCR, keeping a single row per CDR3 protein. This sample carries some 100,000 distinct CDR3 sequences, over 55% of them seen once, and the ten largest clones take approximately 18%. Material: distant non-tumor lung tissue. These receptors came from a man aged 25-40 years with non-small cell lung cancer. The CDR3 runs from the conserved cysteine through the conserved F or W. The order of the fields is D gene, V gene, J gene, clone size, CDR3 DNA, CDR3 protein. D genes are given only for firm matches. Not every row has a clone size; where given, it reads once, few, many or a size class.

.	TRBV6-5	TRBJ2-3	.	TGTGCCTGCAACGACACCTCCGGAGATACCCAGTATTTT	CACNDTSGDTQYF
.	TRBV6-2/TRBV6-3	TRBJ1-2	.	TGTGCCAGCCTTCCGCCACCGGGACAATCGAGATCCATTCGCTATAGCTACAACTTC	CASLPPPGQSRSIRYSYNF
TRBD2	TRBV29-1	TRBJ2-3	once	TGCAGAGTAGAAGCCGCTAGCGGGGCCACAGATACGCAGTATTTT	CRVEAASGATDTQYF
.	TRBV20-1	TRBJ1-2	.	TGCAGTGTTAGAGATGAGGGGCAGCCCAACTCTAACTATGGTTACACCTTC	CSVRDEGQPNSNYGYTF
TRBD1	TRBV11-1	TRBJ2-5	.	TGTGCCAGCAGCACCAGGGGGCTCGGGGCGAAAGAGACCCAGTATTTC	CASSTRGLGAKETQYF
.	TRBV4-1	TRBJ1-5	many	TGCGCCAGCAGCCAAAGTCCCCTGGGCAATCAGCCCCAGCATTTT	CASSQSPLGNQPQHF
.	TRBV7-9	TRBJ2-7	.	TGTGCCAGCCTTACGCCCGGCACGGTGGACGCCTACGAGCAGCACTTT	CASLTPGTVDAYEQHF
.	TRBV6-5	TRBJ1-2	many	TGTGCCAGTAAACAGGGCCTGAACTATGGCTACACCTTC	CASKQGLNYGYTF
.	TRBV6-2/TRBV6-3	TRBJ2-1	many	TGTGCCAGCAGTTCGCAGCGGAACTACAATGAGCAGTTCTTC	CASSSQRNYNEQFF
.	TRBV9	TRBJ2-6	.	TGTGCCAGCAGCGTAGGGGCAGCCTCTGGGGCCAACGTCCTGACTTTC	CASSVGAASGANVLTF
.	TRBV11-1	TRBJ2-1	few	TGTGCCAGCAGCTTACTACTATGGCCCAATGAGCAGTTCTTC	CASSLLLWPNEQFF